This T cell receptor (beta chain) was found in a study of STAT3 mutations in large granular lymphocyte leukemia. Broader study findings: Every T-LGLL patient had at least one immunodominant TCRbeta clonotype. Clonal expansion was inferred from other time points because no sample existed at each clone's first appearance. Some patients had dominant TCR clones larger than their STAT3 mutant burden. Some patients had persisting codominant clonotypes that could mask small clones. In about 30% of the 18 patients, new TCR clonotypes emerged after therapy.

Turning to this clone: Its antigen remains unidentified.

Here immunoSEQ multiplex PCR was the method, and the copy in TCRdb shows in-frame clones only, minus some. The repertoire holds approximately 8,000 clones, with 85% to 90% as singletons. Material for sequencing was peripheral blood mononuclear cells. The TCR sequence derives from an older man with T-cell large granular lymphocyte leukemia. Some clones in this sample may be carry-over from other donors' samples.

The DNA for the CDR3 is TGTGCCAGCAGCTTGACAGGGAACGAGCAGTACTTC. This codes for CASSLTGNEQYF. The rearrangement joins TRBV7-2 to TRBJ2-7, with 7 bases aligning to TRBD1. CDR3 length: 12 amino acids. Looked up from germline, CDR1 is SGHTA and CDR2 is FQGNSA. The junction had 1 base not matched to a gene; V was cut back by 3 bases and J by 5 bases.